This TCR beta chain came from a study of regulatory T cells in long-lasting Graves disease. Study-wide background: The study counted Graves' disease as persistent given over 5 years of antithyroid drugs and positive TSH receptor antibodies.

This clonotype was detected many times. iRepertoire HTBI primers and Arm-PCR of CDR3 regions built TCR beta libraries. TCRdb reprocessed the multiplex PCR reads with MiXCR, giving one entry per CDR3 protein. This sample has about 660,000 distinct CDR3 sequences; 30% occur once, and the top ten carry 42%. The time point was: persistent/refractory GD, antithyroid drugs over 5 years with positive TRAb. RNA from PBMCs was the source of the TCR library. In germline, CDR1 is MDHEN, CDR2 SYDVKM. CDR3 size: 15 residues. The junction had 4 bases not matched to a gene; V was cut back by 1 base and J by 2 bases. This specimen consisted of peripheral blood mononuclear cells (PBMCs), obtained when the disease was refractory, from a patient treated with antithyroid drugs. The chain uses TRBV28 and TRBJ2-5; 7 positions match TRBD2. This TCR was sampled from a female donor with Graves disease. The CDR3 DNA is TGTGCCAGCAGTTTATTGGCTAGCGGACAAGAGACCCAGTACTTC. Translating gives CASSLLASGQETQYF. The whole variable domain, filled in from reference TRBV28 and TRBJ2-5, reads DVKVTQSSRYLVKRTGEKVFLECVQDMDHENMFWYRQDPGLGLRLIYFSYDVKMKEKGDIPEGYSVSREKKERFSLILESASTNQTSMYLCASSLLASGQETQYFGPGTRLLVL.